The clone carrying this T cell receptor beta chain was recorded many times. Its antigen is currently unknown. TCRdb independently ran MiXCR on the RT-PCR reads; one entry per CDR3 protein. This table has about half a million distinct CDR3 sequences, 9.5% to 12% appearing once. The sample originates from a study of response to subunit inactivated influenza vaccine. Study-wide findings and caveats: Every seasonal influenza vaccination brings in few new T cells, the authors suggested.

The CDR3 extends over 12 amino acids. V was cut by 3 bases and J by 9 bases, with 9 bases left in between. The specimen comprised PBMCs from blood, sampled around seven weeks after vaccination. This clonotype originated in a man over 45 who received an inactivated influenza vaccine. The chain links TRBV12-3 or TRBV12-4 to TRBJ2-1; D remains unclear. CDR3 coding DNA: TGTGCCAGCAGTTTCTTGGGAAGTGAGCAGTTCTTC. The encoded protein is CASSFLGSEQFF.